This T cell receptor beta chain was sequenced during a study of T cells in Graves' hyperthyroidism and ophthalmopathy. Study at large: Specimen type is peripheral blood, collected at initial diagnosis prior to any treatment.

This clonotype was seen a handful of times. Authors of the study amplified TCR beta CDR3 regions from RNA transcripts. Primed by the HTBI set, a first-round RT-PCR was run on the TCR CDR3. One entry per CDR3 protein results from TCRdb running MiXCR on the multiplex PCR reads. Altogether 500,000 to 650,000 distinct CDR3 sequences are present, around 15% being singletons, with the ten largest covering approximately 12%. This clonotype originated in a woman in her forties or fifties with Graves' ophthalmopathy. Material for sequencing was blood.

The CDR3 sequence is CASSPLVPGQGWNYGYTF. The CDR3 DNA is TGTGCCAGCTCACCACTCGTCCCGGGACAGGGTTGGAACTATGGCTACACCTTC. This chain joins TRBV18 and TRBJ1-2; TRBD1 matches 9 bases. V shed 1 base and J 2 bases; nucleotides not matched to a gene: 11. The CDR3 extends over 18 amino acids. Per germline, CDR1 KGHSH and CDR2 LQKENI.